This T cell receptor (beta chain) derives from a study of OX40 agonist ivuxolimab in advanced cancers. Overall study context: Those treated in dose escalation had hepatocellular carcinoma, melanoma, renal cell cancer or head and neck cancer.

TCRdb's copy holds only in-frame clones and misses some; the assay was immunoSEQ multiplex PCR. The repertoire holds 65,000 to 90,000 clones, with about 90% as singletons. CDR1 and CDR2 from the germline V gene are MDHEN and SYDVKM. The CDR3 totals 11 residues. V was shortened by 6 bases and J by 8 bases, with 7 bases between the two germline ends. Study-level findings and limits: Among some nonresponders, normalized T-cell clonal expansion was also low.

As regards this clone: Its target is not known.

The receptor was derived from an adult with an advanced solid tumor such as melanoma, head and neck, liver or kidney cancer. The specimen was CD4+ or CD8+ T cells sorted from blood, collected in a trial of the OX40 agonist ivuxolimab. The chain has TRBV28 and TRBJ1-4; a weak D match, TRBD1 (5 bases). The CDR3 reads CASSSGEKLFF. CDR3 sequence (DNA): TGTGCCAGCAGCTCAGGGGAAAAACTGTTTTTT.